This note documents a single TCR beta chain sequence. The CDR3 is 12 amino acids. The germline gives CDR1 LNHNV, CDR2 YYDKDF (reference sequence). Trimming shortened V by 3 bases and J by 13 bases, and 13 bases separated the two germline ends. The record originates from a study of blood T cell repertoires in COVID-19. Study context: The United States, Italy and Spain provided the acute and convalescent COVID-19 samples. T cells, B-cell-depleted T cells, or PBMCs supplied cDNA or gDNA.

Using immunoSEQ multiplex PCR, the repertoire was profiled, and TCRdb retains in-frame clones only, with some absent. The sample carries approximately 260,000 clones, more than 70% recorded once. Sequencing used peripheral blood. The receptor's source is a woman aged 40 to 50 who had recovered from COVID-19. This sequence joins TRBV15 and TRBJ2-1; D may be TRBD1 (6 bases). In DNA, the CDR3 is TGTGCCACCAGCAGGGACGGACAGCGCCAGTTCTTC. This encodes CATSRDGQRQFF. Complete variable domain (other parts from reference TRBV15 and TRBJ2-1): DAMVIQNPRYQVTQFGKPVTLSCSQTLNHNVMYWYQQKSSQAPKLLFHYYDKDFNNEADTPDNFQSRRPNTSFCFLDIRSPGLGDTAMYLCATSRDGQRQFFGPGTRLTVL.